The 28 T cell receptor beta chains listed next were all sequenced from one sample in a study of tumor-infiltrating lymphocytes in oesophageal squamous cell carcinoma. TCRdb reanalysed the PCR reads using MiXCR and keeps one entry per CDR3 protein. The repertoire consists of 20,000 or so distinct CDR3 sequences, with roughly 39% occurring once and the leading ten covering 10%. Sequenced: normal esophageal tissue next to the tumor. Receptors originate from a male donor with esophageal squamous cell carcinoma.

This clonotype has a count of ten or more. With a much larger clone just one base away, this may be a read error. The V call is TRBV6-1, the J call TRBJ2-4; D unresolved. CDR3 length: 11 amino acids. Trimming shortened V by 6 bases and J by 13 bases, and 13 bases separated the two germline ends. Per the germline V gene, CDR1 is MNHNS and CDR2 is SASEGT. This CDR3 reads CASSWSNEQYF. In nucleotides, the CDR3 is TGTGCCAGCAGCTGGTCCAATGAGCAGTACTTC.

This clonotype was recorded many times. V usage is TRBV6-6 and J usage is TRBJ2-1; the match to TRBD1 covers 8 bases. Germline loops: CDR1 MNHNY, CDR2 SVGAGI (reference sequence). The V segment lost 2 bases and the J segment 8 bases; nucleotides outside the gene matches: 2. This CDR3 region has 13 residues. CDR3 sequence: CASSYGQGDEQFF. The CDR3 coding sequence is TGTGCCAGCAGTTACGGACAGGGCGATGAGCAGTTCTTC.

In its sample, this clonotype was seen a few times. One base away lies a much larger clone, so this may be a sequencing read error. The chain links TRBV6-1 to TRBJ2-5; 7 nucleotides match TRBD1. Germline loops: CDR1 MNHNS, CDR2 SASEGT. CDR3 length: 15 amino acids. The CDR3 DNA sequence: TGTGCCAGCAGGAGGTTCAGGGGGAACACCGGGGAGCTGTATTTT. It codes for CASRRFRGNTGELYF.

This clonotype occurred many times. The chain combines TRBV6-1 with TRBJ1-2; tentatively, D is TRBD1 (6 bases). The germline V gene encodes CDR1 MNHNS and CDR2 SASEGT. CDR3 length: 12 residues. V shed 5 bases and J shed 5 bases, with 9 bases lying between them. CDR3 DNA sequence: TGTGCCAGCAGTCCAGGGGAGTATGGCTACACCTTC. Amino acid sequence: CASSPGEYGYTF.

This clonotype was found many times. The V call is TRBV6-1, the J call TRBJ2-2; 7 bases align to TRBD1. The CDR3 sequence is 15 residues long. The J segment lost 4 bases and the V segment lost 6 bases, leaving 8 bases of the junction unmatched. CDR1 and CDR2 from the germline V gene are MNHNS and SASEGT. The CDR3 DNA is TGTGCCAGCAGCCGGGACAGCCTCGGCACCGGGGAGCTGTTTTTT. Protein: CASSRDSLGTGELFF.

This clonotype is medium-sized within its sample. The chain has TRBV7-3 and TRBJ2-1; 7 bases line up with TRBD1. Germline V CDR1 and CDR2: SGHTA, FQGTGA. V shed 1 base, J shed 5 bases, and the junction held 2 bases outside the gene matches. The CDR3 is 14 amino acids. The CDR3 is CASSLMGQNNEQFF. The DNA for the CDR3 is TGTGCCAGCAGCTTAATGGGACAGAACAATGAGCAGTTCTTC.

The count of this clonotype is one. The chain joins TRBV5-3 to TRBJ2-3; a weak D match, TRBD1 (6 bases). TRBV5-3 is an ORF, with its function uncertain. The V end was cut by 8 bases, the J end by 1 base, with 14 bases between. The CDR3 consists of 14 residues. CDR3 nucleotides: TGTGCCAGCAGCCAACAGGGCCGCACAGATACGCAGTATTTT. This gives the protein CASSQQGRTDTQYF.

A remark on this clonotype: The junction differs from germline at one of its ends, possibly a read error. CDR3: CASSLDIRDRDTDTQYF. The CDR3 DNA is TGTGCTAGCAGCTTAGATATCCGGGACAGGGACACAGATACGCAGTATTTT. The chain is built from TRBV7-6 and TRBJ1-1, with 9 nucleotides matching TRBD1. With the DNA end fitting TRBJ2-3 better, the J assignment may be wrong. CDR3 size: 17 residues. The germline V gene encodes CDR1 SGHVS and CDR2 FNYEAQ.

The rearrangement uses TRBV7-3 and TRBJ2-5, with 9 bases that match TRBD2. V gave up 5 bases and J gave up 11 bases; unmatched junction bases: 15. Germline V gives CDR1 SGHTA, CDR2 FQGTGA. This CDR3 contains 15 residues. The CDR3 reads CASSLSGRYKDEQYF. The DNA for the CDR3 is TGTGCCAGCAGCCTAAGCGGGAGGTATAAGGATGAGCAGTACTTC.

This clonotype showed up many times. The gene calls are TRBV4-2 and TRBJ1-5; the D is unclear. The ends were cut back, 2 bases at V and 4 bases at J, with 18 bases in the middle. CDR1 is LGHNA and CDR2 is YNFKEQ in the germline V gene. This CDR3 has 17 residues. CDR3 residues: CASSQRSGERSNQPQHF. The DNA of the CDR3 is TGTGCCAGCAGCCAACGGTCGGGAGAGCGGTCAAATCAGCCCCAGCATTTT.

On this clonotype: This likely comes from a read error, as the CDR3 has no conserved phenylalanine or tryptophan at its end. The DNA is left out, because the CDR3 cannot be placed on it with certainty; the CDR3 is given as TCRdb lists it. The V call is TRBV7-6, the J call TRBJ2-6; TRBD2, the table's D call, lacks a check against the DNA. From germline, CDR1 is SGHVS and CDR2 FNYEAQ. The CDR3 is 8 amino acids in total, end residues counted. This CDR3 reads CASSFSSG.

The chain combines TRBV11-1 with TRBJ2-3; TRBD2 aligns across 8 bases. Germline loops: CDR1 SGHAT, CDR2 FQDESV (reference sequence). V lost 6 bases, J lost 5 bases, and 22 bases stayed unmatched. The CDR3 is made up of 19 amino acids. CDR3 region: CASRAPGGGRPPRKDTQYF. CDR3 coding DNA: TGTGCCAGCAGAGCCCCGGGGGGGGGGAGGCCACCGCGAAAAGATACGCAGTATTTT.

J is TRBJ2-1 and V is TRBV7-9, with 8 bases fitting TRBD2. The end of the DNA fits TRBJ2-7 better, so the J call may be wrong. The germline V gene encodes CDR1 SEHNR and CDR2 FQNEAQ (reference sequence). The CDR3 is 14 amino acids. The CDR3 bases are TGTGCCAGCAGCTTAGAGCTTACTAGCGGTAAGCAGTACTTC. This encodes CASSLELTSGKQYF.

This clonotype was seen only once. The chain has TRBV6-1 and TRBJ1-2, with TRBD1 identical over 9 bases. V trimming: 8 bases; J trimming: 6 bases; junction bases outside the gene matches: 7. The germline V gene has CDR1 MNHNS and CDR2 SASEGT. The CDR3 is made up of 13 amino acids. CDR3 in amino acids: CASGGQGFHGYTF. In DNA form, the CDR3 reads TGTGCCAGCGGGGGACAGGGCTTCCATGGCTACACCTTC.

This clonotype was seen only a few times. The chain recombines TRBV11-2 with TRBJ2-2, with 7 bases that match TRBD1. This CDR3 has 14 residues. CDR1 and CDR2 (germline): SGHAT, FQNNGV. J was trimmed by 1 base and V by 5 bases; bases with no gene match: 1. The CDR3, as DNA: TGTGCCAGCAGCCGACAGGGGAACACCGGGGAGCTGTTTTTT. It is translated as CASSRQGNTGELFF.

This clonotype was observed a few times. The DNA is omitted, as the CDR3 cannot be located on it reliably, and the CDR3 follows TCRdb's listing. The CDR3 sequence is CISVPETLWTSGDPNGNEQFF. The chain carries TRBV7-5 and TRBJ1-1. TRBV7-5 is a documented pseudogene. The CDR3 totals 21 residues, both ends included.

CDR3 loop: CASRRDYGYTF. The CDR3 DNA sequence: TGTGCCAGCAGGCGCGACTATGGCTACACCTTC. The chain has TRBV11-1 and TRBJ1-2; D gene uncertain. The germline V gene has CDR1 SGHAT and CDR2 FQDESV (reference sequence). This CDR3 region has 11 residues. Trimming shortened V by 6 bases and J by 3 bases, and 5 bases separated the two germline ends.

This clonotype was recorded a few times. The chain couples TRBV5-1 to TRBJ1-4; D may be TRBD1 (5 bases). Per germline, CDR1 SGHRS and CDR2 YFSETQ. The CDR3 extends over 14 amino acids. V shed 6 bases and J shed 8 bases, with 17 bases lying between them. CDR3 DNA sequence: TGCGCCAGCACTGTGCGTCAGGGTGGGGAAAAACTGTTTTTT. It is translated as CASTVRQGGEKLFF.

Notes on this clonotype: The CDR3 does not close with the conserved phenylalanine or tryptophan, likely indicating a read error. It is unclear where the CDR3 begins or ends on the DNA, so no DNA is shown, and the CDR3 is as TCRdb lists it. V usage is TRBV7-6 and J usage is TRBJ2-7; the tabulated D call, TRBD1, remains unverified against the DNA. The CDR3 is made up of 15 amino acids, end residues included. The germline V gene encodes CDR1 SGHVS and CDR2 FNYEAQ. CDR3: CASSRTPNYGYTFGS.

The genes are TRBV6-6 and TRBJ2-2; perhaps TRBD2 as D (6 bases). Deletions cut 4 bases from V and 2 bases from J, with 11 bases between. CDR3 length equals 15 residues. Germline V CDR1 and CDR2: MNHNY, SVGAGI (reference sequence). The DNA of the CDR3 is TGTGCCAGCAGTTCGAGTAGCGGAAACACCGGGGAGCTGTTTTTT. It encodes CASSSSSGNTGELFF.

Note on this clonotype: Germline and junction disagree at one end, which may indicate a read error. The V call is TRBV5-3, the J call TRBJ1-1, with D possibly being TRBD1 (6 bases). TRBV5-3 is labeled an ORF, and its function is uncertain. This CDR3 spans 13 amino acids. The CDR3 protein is CASSLAGVTETFF. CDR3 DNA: TGTGCCAGCAGCTTGGCAGGGGTTACTGAAACTTTCTTT.

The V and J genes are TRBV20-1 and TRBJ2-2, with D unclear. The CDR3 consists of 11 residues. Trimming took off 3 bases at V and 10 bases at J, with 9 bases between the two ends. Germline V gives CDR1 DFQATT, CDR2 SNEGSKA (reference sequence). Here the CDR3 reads CSARLVEELFF. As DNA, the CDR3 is TGCAGTGCTAGGCTAGTCGAGGAGCTGTTTTTT.

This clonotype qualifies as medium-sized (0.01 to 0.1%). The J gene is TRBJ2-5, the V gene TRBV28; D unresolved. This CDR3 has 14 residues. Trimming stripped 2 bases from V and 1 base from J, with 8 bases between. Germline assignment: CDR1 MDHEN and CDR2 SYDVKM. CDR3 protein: CASSLTETQETQYF. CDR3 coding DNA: TGTGCCAGCAGTTTAACTGAGACCCAAGAGACCCAGTACTTC.

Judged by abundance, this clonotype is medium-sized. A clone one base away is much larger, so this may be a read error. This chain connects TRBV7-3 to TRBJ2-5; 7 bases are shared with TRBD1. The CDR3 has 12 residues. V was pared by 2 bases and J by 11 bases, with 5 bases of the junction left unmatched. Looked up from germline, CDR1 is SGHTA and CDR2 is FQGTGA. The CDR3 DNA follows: TGTGCCAGCAGCTTACCTGGGACAGATCAGTACTTC. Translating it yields CASSLPGTDQYF.

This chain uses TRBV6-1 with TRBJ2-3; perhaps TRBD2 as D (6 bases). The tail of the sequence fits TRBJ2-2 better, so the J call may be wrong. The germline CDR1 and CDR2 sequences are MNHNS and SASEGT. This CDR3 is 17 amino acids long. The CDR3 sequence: CASSEGMGGGNTGELFF. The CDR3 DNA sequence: TGTGCCAGCAGTGAAGGGATGGGGGGAGGGAACACCGGGGAGCTGTTTTTT.

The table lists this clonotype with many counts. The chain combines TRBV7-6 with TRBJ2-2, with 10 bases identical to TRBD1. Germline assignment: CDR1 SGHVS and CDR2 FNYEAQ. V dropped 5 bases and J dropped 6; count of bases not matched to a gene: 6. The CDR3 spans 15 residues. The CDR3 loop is CASSPGTGVAGELFF. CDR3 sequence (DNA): TGTGCCAGCAGCCCAGGGACAGGGGTGGCCGGGGAGCTGTTTTTT.

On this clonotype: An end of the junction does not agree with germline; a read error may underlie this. The CDR3 protein is CASSSGPKSVDEQFF. The CDR3 DNA reads TGTGCTAGCAGCTCCGGGCCAAAATCGGTCGATGAGCAGTTCTTC. The chain joins TRBV7-7 to TRBJ2-5, with no clear D. The DNA end lines up better with TRBJ2-1; the J call may be wrong. The germline gives CDR1 SSHAT, CDR2 FNYEAQ (reference sequence). The CDR3 runs to 15 residues.

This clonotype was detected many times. CDR3 amino acids: CASSDPVGWGRDEKLFF. CDR3 sequence (DNA): TGTGCCAGCAGTGACCCGGTTGGTTGGGGGAGGGATGAAAAACTGTTTTTT. V is TRBV6-4 and J is TRBJ1-4; tentatively, D is TRBD1 (5 bases). Germline V gives CDR1 MRHNA, CDR2 SNTAGT. V lost 2 bases to trimming and J lost 6 bases, with 19 bases between them. The CDR3 has 17 amino acids.